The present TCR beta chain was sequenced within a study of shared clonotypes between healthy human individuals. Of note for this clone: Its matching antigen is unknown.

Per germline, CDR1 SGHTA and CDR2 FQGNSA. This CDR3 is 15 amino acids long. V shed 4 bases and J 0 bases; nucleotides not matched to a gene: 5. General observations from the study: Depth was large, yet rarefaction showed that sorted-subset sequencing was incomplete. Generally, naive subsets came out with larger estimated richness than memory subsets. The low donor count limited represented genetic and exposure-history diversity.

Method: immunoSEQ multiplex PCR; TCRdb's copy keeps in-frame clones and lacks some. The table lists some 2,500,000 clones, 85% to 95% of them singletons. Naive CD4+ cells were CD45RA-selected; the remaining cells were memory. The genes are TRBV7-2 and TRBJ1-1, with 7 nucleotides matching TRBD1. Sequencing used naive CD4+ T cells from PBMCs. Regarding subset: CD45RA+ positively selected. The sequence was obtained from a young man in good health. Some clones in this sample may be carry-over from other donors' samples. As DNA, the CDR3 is TGTGCCAGCAGCTACAGGGGATCCATGAACACTGAAGCTTTCTTT. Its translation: CASSYRGSMNTEAFF.